This T cell receptor (beta chain) was sequenced for a study of tumor-infiltrating lymphocytes in primary liver carcinoma. Study-level results: Compared with tumor region pairs, tumor-adjacent and tumor-blood pairs overlapped less.

Co-extracting RNA and DNA was done with about 20-33 mg of unsorted bulk tissue as input. Collection of samples drew on five separate regions of each tumor. Inclusive of both ends, the CDR3 amounts to 13 amino acids. The germline gives CDR1 WSHSY, CDR2 SAAADI. In the case of this clonotype: Its antigen remains unknown. It is unclear where the CDR3 begins or ends on the DNA, so no DNA is shown, and the CDR3 is as TCRdb lists it.

Constant-region priming of approximately 500 ng total RNA yielded TCR beta cDNA. The TCR beta library was amplified through three nested multiplex PCR rounds in a modified ARM-PCR procedure. A C-beta reverse primer and TRBV1-TRBV30 forward primers served in each of the first two PCR rounds, at ten to eleven cycles apiece. TCRdb re-called the multiplex PCR reads with MiXCR, one entry per CDR3 protein. The sample contains about 64,000 distinct CDR3 sequences, 71% of which appear only once. This rearrangement joins TRBV10-2 to TRBJ1-2. The TCR was taken from a man aged 40-50 years with primary liver carcinoma and hepatitis B virus infection. Sequenced sample: liver tumor tissue from sampling region 4. Subset specified: tumor region T4, right-lateral pole. This chain's CDR3 is CDSSEIVNYGCTF.